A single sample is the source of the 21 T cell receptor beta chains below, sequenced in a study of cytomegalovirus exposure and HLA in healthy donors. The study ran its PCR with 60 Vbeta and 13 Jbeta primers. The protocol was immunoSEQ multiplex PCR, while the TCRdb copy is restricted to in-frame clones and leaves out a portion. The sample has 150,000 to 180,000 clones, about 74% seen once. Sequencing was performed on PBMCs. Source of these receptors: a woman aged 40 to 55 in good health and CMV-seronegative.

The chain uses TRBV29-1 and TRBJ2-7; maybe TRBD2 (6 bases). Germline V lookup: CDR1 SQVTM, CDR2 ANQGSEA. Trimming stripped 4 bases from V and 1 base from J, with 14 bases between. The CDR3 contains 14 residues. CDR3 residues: CSVVRLDTSYEQYF. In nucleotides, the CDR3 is TGCAGCGTTGTTAGACTAGATACATCCTACGAGCAGTACTTC.

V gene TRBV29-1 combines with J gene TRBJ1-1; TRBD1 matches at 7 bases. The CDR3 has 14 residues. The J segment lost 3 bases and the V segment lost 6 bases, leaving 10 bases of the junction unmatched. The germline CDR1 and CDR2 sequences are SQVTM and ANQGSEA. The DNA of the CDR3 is TGCAGCGTCGCCCACAGGGGTACCGACACTGAAGCTTTCTTT. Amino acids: CSVAHRGTDTEAFF.

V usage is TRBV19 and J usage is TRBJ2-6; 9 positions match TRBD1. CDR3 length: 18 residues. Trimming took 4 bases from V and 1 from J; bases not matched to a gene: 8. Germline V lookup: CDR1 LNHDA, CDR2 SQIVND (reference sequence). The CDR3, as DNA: TGTGCCAGTAGTAGGACCGGGACAGGGTATTCTGGGGCCAACGTCCTGACTTTC. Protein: CASSRTGTGYSGANVLTF.

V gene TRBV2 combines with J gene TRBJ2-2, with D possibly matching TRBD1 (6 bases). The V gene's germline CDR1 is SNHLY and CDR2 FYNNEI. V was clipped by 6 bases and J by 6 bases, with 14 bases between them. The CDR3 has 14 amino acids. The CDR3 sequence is CASRSGVGAGELFF. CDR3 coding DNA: TGTGCCAGCAGGTCAGGGGTAGGCGCCGGGGAGCTGTTTTTT.

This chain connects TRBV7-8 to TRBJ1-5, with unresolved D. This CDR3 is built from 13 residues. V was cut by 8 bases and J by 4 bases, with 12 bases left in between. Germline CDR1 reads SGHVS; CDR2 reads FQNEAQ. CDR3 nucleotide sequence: TGTGCCAGCGGAGGCGTCCCGAATCAGCCCCAGCATTTT. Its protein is CASGGVPNQPQHF.

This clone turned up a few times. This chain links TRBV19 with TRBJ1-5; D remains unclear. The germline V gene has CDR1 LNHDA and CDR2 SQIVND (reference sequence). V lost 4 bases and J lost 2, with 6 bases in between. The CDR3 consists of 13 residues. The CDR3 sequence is CASSKDGNQPQHF. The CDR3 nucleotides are TGTGCCAGTAGTAAAGACGGCAATCAGCCCCAGCATTTT.

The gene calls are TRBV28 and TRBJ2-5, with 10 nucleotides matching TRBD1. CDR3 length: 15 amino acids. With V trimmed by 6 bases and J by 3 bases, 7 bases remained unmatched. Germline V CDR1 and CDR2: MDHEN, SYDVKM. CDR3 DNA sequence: TGTGCCAGCAGGCGACAGGGGGCGTATGAAGAGACCCAGTACTTC. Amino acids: CASRRQGAYEETQYF.

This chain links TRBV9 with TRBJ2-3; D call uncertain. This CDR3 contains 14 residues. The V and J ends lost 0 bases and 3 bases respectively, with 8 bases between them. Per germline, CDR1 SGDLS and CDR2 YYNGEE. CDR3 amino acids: CASSVDLSTDTQYF. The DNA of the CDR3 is TGTGCCAGCAGCGTAGACCTATCTACAGATACGCAGTATTTT.

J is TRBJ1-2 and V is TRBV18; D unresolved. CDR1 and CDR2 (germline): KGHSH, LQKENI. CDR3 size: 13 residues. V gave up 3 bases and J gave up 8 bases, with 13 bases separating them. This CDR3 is CASSPPDGVGYTF. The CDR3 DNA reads TGTGCCAGCTCACCCCCGGACGGGGTCGGCTACACCTTC.

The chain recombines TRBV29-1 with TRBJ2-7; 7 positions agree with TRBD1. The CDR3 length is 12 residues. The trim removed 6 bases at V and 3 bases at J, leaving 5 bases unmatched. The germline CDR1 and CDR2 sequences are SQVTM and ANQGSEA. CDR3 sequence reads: CSVRQGGYEQYF. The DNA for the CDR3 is TGCAGCGTCCGACAGGGTGGCTACGAGCAGTACTTC.

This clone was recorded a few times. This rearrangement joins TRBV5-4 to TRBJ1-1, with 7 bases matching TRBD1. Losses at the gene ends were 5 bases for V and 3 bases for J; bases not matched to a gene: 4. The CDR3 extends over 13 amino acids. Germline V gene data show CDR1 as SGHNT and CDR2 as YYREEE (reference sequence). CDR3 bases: TGTGCCAGCAGTTTAGACAGGGACACTGAAGCTTTCTTT. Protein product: CASSLDRDTEAFF. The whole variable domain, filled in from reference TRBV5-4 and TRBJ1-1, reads ETGVTQSPTHLIKTRGQQVTLRCSSQSGHNTVSWYQQALGQGPQFIFQYYREEENGRGNFPPRFSGLQFPNYSSELNVNALELDDSALYLCASSLDRDTEAFFGQGTRLTVV.

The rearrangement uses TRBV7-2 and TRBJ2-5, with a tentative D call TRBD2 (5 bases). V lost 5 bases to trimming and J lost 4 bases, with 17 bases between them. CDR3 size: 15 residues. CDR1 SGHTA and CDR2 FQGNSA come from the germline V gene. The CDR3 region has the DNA TGTGCCAGCAGCCCAGATCCTAGCCCCCCAGAGACCCAGTACTTC. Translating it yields CASSPDPSPPETQYF. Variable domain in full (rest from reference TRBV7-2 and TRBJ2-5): GAGVSQSPSNKVTEKGKDVELRCDPISGHTALYWYRQSLGQGLEFLIYFQGNSAPDKSGLPSDRFSAERTGGSVSTLTIQRTQQEDSAVYLCASSPDPSPPETQYFGPGTRLLVL.

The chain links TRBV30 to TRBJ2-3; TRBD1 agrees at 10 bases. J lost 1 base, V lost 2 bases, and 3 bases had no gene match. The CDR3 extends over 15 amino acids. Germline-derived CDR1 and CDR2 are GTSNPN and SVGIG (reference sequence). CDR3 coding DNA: TGTGCCTGGAGTCGGGACAGGGGAGGCACAGATACGCAGTATTTT. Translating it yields CAWSRDRGGTDTQYF.

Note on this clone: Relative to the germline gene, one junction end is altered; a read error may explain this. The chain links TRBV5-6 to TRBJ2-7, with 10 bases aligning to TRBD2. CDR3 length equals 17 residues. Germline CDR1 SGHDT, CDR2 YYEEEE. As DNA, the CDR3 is TGTGCCAGCAGTTTGGCTCTAGCGGGAGACTGGCCCTACGAGCAGTACTTC. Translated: CASSLALAGDWPYEQYF.

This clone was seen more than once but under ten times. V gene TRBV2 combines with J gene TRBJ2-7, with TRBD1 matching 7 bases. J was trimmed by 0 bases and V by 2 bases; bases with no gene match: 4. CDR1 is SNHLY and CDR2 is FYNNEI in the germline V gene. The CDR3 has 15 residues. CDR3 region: CASSELRDSSYEQYF. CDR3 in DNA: TGTGCCAGCAGTGAATTAAGGGACAGCTCCTACGAGCAGTACTTC.

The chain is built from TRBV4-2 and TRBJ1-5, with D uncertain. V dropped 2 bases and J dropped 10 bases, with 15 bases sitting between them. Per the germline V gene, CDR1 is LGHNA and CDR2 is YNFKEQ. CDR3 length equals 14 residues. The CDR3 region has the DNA TGTGCCAGCAGCCAAAGTGCCAGCGGGTTACCCCAGCATTTT. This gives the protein CASSQSASGLPQHF.

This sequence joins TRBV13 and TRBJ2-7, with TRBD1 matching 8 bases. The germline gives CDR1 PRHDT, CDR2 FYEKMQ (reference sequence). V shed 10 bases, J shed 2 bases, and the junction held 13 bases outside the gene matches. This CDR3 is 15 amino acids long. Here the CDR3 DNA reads TGTGCCACCTTAGTTCGGGGACAGGCAACCTACGAGCAGTACTTC. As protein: CATLVRGQATYEQYF. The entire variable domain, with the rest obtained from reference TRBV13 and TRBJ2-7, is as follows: AAGVIQSPRHLIKEKRETATLKCYPIPRHDTVYWYQQGPGQDPQFLISFYEKMQSDKGSIPDRFSAQQFSDYHSELNMSSLELGDSALYFCATLVRGQATYEQYFGPGTRLTVT.

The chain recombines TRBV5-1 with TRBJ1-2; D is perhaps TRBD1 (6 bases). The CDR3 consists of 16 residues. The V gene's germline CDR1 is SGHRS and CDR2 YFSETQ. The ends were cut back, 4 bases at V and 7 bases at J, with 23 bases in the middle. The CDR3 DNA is TGCGCCAGCAGCCCCCAGCTCGACAGGCTTCAGGGTGGCTACACCTTC. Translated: CASSPQLDRLQGGYTF.

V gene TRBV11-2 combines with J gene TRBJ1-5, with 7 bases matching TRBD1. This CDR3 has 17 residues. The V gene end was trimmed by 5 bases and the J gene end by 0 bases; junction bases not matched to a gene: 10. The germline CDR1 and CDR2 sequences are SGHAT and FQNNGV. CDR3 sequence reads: CASSPSKTGFSNQPQHF. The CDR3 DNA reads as TGTGCCAGCAGCCCCTCCAAGACAGGGTTTAGCAATCAGCCCCAGCATTTT. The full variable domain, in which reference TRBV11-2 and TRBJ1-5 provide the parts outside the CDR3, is EAGVAQSPRYKIIEKRQSVAFWCNPISGHATLYWYQQILGQGPKLLIQFQNNGVVDDSQLPKDRFSAERLKGVDSTLKIQPAKLEDSAVYLCASSPSKTGFSNQPQHFGDGTRLSIL.

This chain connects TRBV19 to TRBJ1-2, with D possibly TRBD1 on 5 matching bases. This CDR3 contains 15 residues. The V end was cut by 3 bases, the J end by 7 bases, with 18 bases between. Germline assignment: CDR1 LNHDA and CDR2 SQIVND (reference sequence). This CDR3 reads CASSIGGNRRLGYTF. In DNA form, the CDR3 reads TGTGCCAGTAGTATTGGGGGGAACCGACGGCTTGGCTACACCTTC.

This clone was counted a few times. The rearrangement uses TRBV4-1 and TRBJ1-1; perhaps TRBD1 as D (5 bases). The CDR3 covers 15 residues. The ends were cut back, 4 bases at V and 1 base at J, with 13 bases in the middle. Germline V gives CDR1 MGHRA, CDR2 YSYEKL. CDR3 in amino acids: CASSPTSGQNTEAFF. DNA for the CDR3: TGCGCCAGCAGCCCGACTTCTGGACAGAACACTGAAGCTTTCTTT.